This T cell receptor beta chain was sequenced during a study of T cell responses to AZD1222 COVID-19 vaccine. The table came from immunoSEQ multiplex PCR; TCRdb's copy has only in-frame clones and leaves some out. The sample yields roughly 160,000 clones, around 89% seen once. Comments on this clone: Its antigen is unknown.

Whole-study findings and limits: The donor group comprised mostly white British people and more females; the analysis possibly underestimated clonal diversity. The study identified only six AZD1222 recipients as seropositive at baseline. Unmutated variant regions are reportedly targeted by nearly half of spike-specific TCRs. An increase in Spike-specific TCR breadth and depth was observed after two AZD1222 doses.

Trimming pared 1 base from V and 7 bases from J, leaving 13 bases between. Germline assignment: CDR1 MGHDK and CDR2 SYGVNS. There are 14 residues in the CDR3. This chain links TRBV25-1 with TRBJ1-2; D may be TRBD1 (6 bases). This TCR came from an adult in good health. Sample: peripheral blood, taken on day 0 of AZD1222 vaccination. The CDR3, as DNA: TGTGCCAGCAGTGAATTAATGGGGGCGGGTGGCTACACCTTC. It translates to CASSELMGAGGYTF.